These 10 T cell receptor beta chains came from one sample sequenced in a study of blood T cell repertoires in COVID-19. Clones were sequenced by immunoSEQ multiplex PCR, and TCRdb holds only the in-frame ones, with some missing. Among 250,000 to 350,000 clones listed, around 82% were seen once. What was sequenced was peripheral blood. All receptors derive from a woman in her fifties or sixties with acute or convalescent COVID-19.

The chain's CDR3 is CASSTGQLSGNTIYF. CDR3 nucleotides: TGTGCCAGCAGTACTGGACAGCTGTCTGGAAACACCATATATTTT. The chain recombines TRBV28 with TRBJ1-3, with a weak D call TRBD1 (6 bases). V was cut by 5 bases and J by 1 base, with 12 bases left in between. Looked up from germline, CDR1 is MDHEN and CDR2 is SYDVKM. The CDR3 extends over 15 amino acids.

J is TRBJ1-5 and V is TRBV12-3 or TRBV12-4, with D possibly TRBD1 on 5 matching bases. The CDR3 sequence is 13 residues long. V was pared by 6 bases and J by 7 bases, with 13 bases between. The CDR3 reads CASSDSGPQPQHF. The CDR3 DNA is TGTGCCAGCAGCGACAGTGGACCCCAGCCCCAGCATTTT.

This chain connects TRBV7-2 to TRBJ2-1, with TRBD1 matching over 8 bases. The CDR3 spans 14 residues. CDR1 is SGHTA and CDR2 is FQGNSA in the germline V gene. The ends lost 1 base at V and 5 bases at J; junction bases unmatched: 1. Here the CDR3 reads CASSLGTGHNEQFF. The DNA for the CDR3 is TGTGCCAGCAGCTTAGGGACAGGGCACAATGAGCAGTTCTTC.

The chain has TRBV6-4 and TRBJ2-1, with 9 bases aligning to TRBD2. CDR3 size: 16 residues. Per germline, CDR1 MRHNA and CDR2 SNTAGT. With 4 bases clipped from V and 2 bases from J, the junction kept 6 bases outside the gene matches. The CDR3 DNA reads TGTGCCAGCAGTGGTAGCGGGGGTTTTCCCTACAATGAGCAGTTCTTC. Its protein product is CASSGSGGFPYNEQFF.

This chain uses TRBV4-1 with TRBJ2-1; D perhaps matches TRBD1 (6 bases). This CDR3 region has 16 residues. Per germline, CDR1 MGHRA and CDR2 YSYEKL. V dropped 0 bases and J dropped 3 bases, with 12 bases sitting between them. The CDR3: CASSQDRGMVYNEQFF. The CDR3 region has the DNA TGCGCCAGCAGCCAAGATAGGGGGATGGTCTACAATGAGCAGTTCTTC.

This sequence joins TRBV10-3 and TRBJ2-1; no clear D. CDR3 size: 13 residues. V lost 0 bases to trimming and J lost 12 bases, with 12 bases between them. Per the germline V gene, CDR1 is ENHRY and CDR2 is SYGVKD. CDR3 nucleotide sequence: TGTGCCATCAGTGAGTCGAACCAGTTTGGGCAGTTCTTC. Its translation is CAISESNQFGQFF.

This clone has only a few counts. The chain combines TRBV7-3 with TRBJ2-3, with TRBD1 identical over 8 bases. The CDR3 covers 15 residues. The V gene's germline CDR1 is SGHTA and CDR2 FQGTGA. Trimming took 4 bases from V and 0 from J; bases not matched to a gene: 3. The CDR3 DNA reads TGTGCCAGCAGCTGGACAGGGTCAAGCACAGATACGCAGTATTTT. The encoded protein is CASSWTGSSTDTQYF.

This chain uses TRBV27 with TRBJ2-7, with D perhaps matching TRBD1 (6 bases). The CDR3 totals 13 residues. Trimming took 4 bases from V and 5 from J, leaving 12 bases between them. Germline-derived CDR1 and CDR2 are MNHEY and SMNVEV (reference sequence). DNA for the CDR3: TGTGCCAGCAGTTCGAACAGGGTAAACGAGCAGTACTTC. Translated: CASSSNRVNEQYF.

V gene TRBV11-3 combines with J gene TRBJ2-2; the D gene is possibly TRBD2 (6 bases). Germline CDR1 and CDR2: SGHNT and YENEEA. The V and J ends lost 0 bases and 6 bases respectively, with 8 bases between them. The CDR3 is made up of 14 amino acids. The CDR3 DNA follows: TGTGCCAGCAGCTTAGACAGGGAGGCCGGGGAGCTGTTTTTT. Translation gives CASSLDREAGELFF.

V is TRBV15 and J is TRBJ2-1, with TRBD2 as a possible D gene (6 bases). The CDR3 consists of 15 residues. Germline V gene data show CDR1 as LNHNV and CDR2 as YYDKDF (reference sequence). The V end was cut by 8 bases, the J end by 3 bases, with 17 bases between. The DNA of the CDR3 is TGTGCCACCGCACCCGGGACTGCTCTCTACAATGAGCAGTTCTTC. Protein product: CATAPGTALYNEQFF.